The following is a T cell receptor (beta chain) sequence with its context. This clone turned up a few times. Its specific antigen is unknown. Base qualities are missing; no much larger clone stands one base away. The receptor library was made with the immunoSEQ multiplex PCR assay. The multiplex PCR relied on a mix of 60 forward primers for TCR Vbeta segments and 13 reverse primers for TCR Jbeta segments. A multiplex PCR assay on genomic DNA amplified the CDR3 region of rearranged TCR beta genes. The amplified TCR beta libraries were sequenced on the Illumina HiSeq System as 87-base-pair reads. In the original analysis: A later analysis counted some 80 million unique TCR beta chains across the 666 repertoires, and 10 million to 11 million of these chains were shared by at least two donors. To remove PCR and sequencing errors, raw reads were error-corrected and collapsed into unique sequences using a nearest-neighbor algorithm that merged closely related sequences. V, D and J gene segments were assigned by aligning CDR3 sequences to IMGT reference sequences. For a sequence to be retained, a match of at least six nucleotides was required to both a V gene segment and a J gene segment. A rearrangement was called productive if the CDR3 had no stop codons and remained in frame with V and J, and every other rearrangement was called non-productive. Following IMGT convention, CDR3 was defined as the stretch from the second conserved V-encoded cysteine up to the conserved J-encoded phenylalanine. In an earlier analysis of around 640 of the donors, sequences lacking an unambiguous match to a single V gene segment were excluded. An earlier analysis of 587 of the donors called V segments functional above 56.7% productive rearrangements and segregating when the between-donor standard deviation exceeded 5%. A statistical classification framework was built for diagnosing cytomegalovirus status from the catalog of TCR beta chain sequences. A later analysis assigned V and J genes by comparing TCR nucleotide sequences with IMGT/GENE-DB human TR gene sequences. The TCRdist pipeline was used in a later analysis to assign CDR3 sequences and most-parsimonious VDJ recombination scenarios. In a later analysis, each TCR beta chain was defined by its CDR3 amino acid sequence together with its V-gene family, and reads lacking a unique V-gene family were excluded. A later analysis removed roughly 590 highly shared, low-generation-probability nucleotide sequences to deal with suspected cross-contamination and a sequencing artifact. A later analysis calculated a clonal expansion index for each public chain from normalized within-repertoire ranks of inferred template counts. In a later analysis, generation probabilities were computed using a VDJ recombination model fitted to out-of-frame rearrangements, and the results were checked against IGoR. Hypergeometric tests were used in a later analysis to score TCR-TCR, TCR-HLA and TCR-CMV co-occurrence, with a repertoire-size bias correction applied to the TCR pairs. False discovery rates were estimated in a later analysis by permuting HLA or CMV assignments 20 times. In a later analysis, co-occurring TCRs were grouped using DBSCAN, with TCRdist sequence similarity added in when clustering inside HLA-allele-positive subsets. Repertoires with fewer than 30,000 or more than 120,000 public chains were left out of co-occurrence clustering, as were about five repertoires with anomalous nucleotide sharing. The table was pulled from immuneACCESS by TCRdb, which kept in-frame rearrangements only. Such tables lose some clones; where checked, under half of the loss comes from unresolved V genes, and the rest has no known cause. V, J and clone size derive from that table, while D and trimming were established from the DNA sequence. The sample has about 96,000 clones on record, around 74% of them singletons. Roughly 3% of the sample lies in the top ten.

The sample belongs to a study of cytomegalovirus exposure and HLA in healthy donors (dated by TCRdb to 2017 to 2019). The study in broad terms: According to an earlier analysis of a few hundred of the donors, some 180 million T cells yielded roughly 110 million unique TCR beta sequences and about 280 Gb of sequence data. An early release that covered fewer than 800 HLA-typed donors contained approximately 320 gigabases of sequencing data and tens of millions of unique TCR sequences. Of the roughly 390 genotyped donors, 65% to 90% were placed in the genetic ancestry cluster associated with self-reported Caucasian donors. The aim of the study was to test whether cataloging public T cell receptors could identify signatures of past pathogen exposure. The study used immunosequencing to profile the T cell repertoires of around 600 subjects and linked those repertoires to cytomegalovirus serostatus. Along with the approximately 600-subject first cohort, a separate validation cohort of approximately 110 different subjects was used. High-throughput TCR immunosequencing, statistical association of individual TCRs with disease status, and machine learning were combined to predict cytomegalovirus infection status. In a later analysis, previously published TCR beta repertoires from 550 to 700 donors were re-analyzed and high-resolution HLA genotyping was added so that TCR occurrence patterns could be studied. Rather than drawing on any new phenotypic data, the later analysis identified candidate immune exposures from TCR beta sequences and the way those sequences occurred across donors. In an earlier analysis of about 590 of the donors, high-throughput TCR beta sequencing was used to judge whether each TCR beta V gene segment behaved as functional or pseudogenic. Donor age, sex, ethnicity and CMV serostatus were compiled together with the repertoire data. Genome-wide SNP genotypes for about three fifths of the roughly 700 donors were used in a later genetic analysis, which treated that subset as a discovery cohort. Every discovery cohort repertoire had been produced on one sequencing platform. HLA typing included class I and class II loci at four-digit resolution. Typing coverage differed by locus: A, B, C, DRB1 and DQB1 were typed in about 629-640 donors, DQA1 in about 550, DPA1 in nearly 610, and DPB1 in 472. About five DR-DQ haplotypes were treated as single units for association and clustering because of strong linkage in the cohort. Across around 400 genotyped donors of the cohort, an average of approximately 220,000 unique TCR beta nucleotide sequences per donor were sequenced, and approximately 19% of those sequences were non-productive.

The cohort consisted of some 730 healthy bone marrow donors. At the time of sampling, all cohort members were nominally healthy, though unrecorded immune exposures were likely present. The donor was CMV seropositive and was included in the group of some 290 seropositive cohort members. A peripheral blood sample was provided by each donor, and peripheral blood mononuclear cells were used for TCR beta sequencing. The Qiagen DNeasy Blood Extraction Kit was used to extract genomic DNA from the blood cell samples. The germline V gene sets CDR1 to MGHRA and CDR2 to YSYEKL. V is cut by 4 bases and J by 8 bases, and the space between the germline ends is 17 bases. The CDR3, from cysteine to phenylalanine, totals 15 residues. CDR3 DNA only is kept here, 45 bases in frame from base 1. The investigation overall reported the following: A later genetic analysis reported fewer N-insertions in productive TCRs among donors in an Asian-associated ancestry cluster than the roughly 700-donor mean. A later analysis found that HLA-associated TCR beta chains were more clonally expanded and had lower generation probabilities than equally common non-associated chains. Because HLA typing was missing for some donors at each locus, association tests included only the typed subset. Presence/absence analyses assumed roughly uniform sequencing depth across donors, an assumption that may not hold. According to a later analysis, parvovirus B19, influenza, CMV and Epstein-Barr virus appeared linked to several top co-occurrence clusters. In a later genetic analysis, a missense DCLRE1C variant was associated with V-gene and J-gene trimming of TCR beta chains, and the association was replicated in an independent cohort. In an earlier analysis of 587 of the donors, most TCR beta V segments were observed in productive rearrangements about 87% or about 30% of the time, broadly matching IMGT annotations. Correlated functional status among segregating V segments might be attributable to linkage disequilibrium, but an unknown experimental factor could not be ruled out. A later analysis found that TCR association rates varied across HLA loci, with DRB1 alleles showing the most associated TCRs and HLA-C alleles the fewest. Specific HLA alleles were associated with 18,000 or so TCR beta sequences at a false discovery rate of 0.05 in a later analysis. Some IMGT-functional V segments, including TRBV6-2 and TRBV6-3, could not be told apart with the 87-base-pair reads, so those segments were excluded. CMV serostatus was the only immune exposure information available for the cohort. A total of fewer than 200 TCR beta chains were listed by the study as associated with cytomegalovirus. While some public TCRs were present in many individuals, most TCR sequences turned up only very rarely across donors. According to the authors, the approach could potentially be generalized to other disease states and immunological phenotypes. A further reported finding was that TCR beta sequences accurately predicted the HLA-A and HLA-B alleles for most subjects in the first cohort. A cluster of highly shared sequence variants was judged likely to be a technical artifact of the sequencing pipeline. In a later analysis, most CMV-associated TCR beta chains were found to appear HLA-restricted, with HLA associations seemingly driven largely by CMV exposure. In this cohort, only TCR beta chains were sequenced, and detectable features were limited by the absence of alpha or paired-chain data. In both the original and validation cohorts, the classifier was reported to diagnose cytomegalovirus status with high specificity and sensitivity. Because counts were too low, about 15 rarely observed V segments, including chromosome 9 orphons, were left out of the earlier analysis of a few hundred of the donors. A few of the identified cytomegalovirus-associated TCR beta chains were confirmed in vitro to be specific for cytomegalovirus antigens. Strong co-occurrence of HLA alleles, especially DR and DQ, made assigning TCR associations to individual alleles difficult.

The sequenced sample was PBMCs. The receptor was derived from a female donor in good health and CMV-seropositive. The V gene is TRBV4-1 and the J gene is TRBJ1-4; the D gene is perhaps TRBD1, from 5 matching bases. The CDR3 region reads CASSPPGGEGEKLFF. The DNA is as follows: TGCGCCAGCAGCCCCCCCGGGGGTGAGGGGGAAAAACTGTTTTTT.